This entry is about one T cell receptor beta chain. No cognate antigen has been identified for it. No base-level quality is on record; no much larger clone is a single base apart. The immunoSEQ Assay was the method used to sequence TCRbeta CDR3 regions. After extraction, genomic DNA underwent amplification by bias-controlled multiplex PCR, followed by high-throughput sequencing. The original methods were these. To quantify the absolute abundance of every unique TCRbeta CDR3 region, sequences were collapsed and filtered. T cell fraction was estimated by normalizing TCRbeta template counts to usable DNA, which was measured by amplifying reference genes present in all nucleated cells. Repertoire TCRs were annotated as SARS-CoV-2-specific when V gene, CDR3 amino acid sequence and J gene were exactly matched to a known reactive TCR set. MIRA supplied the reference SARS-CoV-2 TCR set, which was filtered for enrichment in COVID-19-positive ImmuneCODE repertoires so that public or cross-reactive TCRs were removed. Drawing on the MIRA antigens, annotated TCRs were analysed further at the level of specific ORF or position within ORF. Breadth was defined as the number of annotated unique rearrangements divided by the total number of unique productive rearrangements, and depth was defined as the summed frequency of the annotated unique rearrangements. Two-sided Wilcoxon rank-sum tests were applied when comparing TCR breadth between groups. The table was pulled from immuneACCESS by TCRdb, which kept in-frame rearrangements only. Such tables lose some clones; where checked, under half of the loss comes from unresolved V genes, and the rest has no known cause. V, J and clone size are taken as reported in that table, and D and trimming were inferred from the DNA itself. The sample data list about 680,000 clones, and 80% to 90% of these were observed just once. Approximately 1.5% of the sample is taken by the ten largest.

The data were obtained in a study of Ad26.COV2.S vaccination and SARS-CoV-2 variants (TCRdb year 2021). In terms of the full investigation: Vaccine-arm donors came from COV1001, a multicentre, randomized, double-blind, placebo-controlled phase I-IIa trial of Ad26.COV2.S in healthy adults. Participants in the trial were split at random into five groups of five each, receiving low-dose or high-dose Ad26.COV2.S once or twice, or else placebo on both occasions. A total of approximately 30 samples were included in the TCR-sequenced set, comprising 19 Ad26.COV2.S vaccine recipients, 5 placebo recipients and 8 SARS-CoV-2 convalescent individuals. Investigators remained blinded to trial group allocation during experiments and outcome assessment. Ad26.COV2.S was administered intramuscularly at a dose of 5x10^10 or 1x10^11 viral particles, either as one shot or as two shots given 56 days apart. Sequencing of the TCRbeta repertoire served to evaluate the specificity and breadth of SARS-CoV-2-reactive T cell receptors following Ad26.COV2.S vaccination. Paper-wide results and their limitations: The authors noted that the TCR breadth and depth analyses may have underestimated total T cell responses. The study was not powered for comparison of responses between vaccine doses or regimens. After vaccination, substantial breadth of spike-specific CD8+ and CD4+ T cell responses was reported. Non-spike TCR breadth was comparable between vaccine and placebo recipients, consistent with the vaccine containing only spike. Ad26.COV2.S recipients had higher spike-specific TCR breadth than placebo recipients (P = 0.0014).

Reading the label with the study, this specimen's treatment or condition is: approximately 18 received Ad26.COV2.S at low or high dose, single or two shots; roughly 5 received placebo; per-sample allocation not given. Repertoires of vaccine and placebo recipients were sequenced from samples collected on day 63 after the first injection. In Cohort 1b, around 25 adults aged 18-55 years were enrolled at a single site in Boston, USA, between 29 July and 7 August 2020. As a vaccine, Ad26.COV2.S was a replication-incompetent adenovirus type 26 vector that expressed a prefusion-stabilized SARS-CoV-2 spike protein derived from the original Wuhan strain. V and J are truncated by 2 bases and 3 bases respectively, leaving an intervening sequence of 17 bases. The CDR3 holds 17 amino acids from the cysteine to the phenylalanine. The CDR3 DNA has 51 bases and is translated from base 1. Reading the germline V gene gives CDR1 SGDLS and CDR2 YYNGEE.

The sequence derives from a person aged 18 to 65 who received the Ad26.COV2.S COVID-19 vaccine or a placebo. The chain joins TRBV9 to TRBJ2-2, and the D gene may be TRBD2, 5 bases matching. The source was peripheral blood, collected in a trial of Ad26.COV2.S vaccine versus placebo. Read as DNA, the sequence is TGTGCCAGCAGCGTGGAGAGGGCCGTTATTGACACCGGGGAGCTGTTTTTT. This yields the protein CASSVERAVIDTGELFF.